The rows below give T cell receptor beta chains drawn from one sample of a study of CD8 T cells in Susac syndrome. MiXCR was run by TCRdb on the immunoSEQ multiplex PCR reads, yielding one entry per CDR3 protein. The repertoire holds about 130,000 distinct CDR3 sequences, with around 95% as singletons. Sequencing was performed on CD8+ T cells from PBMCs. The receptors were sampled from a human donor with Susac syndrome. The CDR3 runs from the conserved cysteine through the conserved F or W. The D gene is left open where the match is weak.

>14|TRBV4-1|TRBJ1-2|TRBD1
TGCGCCAGCAGCCAAGCGGACAGGGTGAAAGGCTACACCTTC
CASSQADRVKGYTF
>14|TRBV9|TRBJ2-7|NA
TGTGCCAGCAGCCCAGGTTGGGGGCGAAACGAGCAGTACTTC
CASSPGWGRNEQYF
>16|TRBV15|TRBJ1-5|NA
TGTGCCACCAGCAGAGGGGCAGGCCGGAGCAATCAGCCCCAGCATTTT
CATSRGAGRSNQPQHF
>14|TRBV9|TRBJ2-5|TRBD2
TGTGCCAGCAGCGCCAGCGGGAGCTTGGAGACCCAGTACTTC
CASSASGSLETQYF
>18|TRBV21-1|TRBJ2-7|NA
TGTGCCAGCAGCGACTCCCCTCCAGGGGGCGAGGGGTCCTACGAGCAGTACTTC
CASSDSPPGGEGSYEQYF
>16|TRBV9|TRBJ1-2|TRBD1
TGTGCCAGCAGCGCGCCTCGGGACAGCCCTTCTTATGGCTACACCTTC
CASSAPRDSPSYGYTF
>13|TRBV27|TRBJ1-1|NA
TGTGCCAGCAGTCCCTTCATGAACACTGAAGCTTTCTTT
CASSPFMNTEAFF
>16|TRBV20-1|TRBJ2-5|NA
TGCAGTGCTAGAGATGGGGGACACGAGTACCAAGAGACCCAGTACTTC
CSARDGGHEYQETQYF
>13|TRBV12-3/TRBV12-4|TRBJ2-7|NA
TGTGCCAGCAGTAGGGGAAACTCCTACGAGCAGTACTTC
CASSRGNSYEQYF
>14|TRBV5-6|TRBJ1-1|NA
TGTGCCAGCAGCTGGGTGTTCCGGGAACATGAAGCTTTCTTT
CASSWVFREHEAFF
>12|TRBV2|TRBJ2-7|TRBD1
TGTGCCACGCAGGTAGGGGGCGCAGAGCAGTACTTC
CATQVGGAEQYF
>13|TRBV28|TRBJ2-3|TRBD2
TGTGCCAGCAGCGGGAGGGCCACAGATACGCAGTATTTT
CASSGRATDTQYF
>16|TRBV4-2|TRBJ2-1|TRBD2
TGTGCCAGCACCCAGTCGGGGACTAGCGAGCGCAATGAGCAGTTCTTC
CASTQSGTSERNEQFF
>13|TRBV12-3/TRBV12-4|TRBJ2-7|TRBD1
TGTGCCAGCAGCGGGACAGTTCTATACGAGCAGTACTTC
CASSGTVLYEQYF
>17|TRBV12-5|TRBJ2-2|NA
TGTGCTAGTGGTTTACTCACAGGAACGCCGAGCACCGGGGAGCTGTTTTTT
CASGLLTGTPSTGELFF
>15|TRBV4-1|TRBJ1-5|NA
TGCGCCAGCAGCCAAGATTGGCCAAGCAATCAGCCCCAGCATTTT
CASSQDWPSNQPQHF